A single sample gave rise to the 21 T cell receptor beta chains below, sequenced in a study of OX40 agonist ivuxolimab in advanced cancers. The assay was immunoSEQ multiplex PCR, and TCRdb's table has in-frame clones only and misses some. The sample holds some 74,000 clones, about 95% seen once. The source was CD4+ or CD8+ T cells sorted from blood, collected in a trial of the OX40 agonist ivuxolimab. All receptors derive from an adult with an advanced solid tumor such as melanoma, head and neck, liver or kidney cancer.

The chain links TRBV11-3 to TRBJ2-7; D call uncertain. Germline loops: CDR1 SGHNT, CDR2 YENEEA. Trimming left V 5 bases short and J 7 bases short, with 12 bases between. This CDR3 comprises 12 residues. This chain's CDR3 is CASSALGGEQYF. The DNA of the CDR3 is TGTGCCAGCAGCGCTCTCGGCGGAGAGCAGTACTTC. The variable domain in full, completed from reference TRBV11-3 and TRBJ2-7, reads EAGVVQSPRYKIIEKKQPVAFWCNPISGHNTLYWYLQNLGQGPELLIRYENEEAVDDSQLPKDRFSAERLKGVDSTLKIQPAELGDSAVYLCASSALGGEQYFGPGTRLTVT.

This chain connects TRBV14 to TRBJ2-1, with D perhaps matching TRBD1 (6 bases). The CDR3 has 15 residues. The V end was cut by 5 bases, the J end by 8 bases, with 19 bases between. CDR1 and CDR2 (germline): SGHDN, FVKESK. CDR3 in amino acids: CASSARGRIVDEQFF. The CDR3 nucleotides are TGTGCCAGCAGCGCCAGGGGTAGGATCGTGGATGAGCAGTTCTTC.

The chain has TRBV28 and TRBJ2-6; maybe TRBD2 (6 bases). The CDR3 spans 20 residues. The V and J ends lost 0 bases and 0 bases respectively, with 18 bases between them. CDR1 and CDR2 (germline): MDHEN, SYDVKM. CDR3 residues: CASSLWGGIHPPSGANVLTF. In nucleotides, the CDR3 is TGTGCCAGCAGTTTATGGGGGGGTATTCACCCTCCCTCTGGGGCCAACGTCCTGACTTTC.

The V and J genes are TRBV7-9 and TRBJ1-1; 9 nucleotides match TRBD1. The CDR3 is 17 amino acids. V gave up 5 bases and J gave up 5 bases; unmatched junction bases: 15. The germline V gene has CDR1 SEHNR and CDR2 FQNEAQ (reference sequence). CDR3 coding DNA: TGTGCCAGCAGCGGACTGGGACAGGGAGTTTTCGGGACTGAAGCTTTCTTT. Residues: CASSGLGQGVFGTEAFF.

This clone appeared once. At the DNA level, this CDR3 is encoded by other sequences in the same sample as well. The V and J genes are TRBV27 and TRBJ1-1, with D uncertain. Germline values: CDR1 MNHEY, CDR2 SMNVEV (reference sequence). There are 13 residues in the CDR3. Trimming took 0 bases from V and 0 from J, leaving 2 bases between them. CDR3 in amino acids: CASSLSVNTEAFF. The CDR3 coding sequence is TGTGCCAGCAGTTTATCGGTGAACACTGAAGCTTTCTTT.

The gene calls are TRBV27 and TRBJ2-1; TRBD2 is a possible D gene (5 bases). The CDR3 runs 12 residues. Germline values: CDR1 MNHEY, CDR2 SMNVEV (reference sequence). Trimming cost V 2 bases and J 10 bases, with 9 bases left between them. The CDR3 coding sequence is TGTGCCAGCAGTTTAGGACTGGCAGAGCAGTTCTTC. As protein: CASSLGLAEQFF.

This clone is a singleton in its sample. This chain connects TRBV7-8 to TRBJ2-7, with 9 bases that match TRBD2. CDR3 length equals 15 residues. CDR1 SGHVS and CDR2 FQNEAQ come from the germline V gene. Germline trimming cut 5 bases from V and 3 bases from J; bases unmatched to any gene: 8. CDR3 region: CASSPLAGKNYEQYF. The CDR3 DNA is TGTGCCAGCAGCCCTCTAGCGGGGAAAAACTACGAGCAGTACTTC.

The V and J genes are TRBV2 and TRBJ2-2, with 7 positions matching TRBD1. CDR3 size: 15 residues. V shed 8 bases and J 3 bases; nucleotides not matched to a gene: 9. Germline V CDR1 and CDR2: SNHLY, FYNNEI. The CDR3: CASGDGTDYTGELFF. CDR3 nucleotide sequence: TGTGCCAGCGGGGATGGGACAGATTACACCGGGGAGCTGTTTTTT.

The rearrangement joins TRBV19 to TRBJ1-5; 11 nucleotides align to TRBD1. CDR1 is LNHDA, CDR2 SQIVND, per germline (reference sequence). The trim removed 6 bases at V and 4 bases at J, leaving 11 bases unmatched. The CDR3 runs 17 residues. DNA of the CDR3: TGTGCCAGTAGCCCGGGACAGGGGGTCTGGGGTAATCAGCCCCAGCATTTT. Encoded protein: CASSPGQGVWGNQPQHF.

This clone was found once. V and J are TRBV5-1 and TRBJ1-1, with 8 positions matching TRBD1. This CDR3 is 15 amino acids long. V shed 3 bases, J shed 5 bases, and the junction held 9 bases outside the gene matches. The germline gives CDR1 SGHRS, CDR2 YFSETQ. The CDR3 reads CASSYDRQGRTEAFF. DNA of the CDR3: TGCGCCAGCAGCTACGATCGACAGGGGAGGACTGAAGCTTTCTTT.

The chain uses TRBV5-6 and TRBJ1-1; a possible D gene is TRBD1 (5 bases). The CDR3 contains 13 residues. V lost 1 base and J 5 bases, leaving 9 bases between the germline ends. Germline V gives CDR1 SGHDT, CDR2 YYEEEE. The CDR3, as DNA: TGTGCCAGCAGCTTGAAGGGGTTGACTGAAGCTTTCTTT. It translates to CASSLKGLTEAFF.

The rearrangement joins TRBV7-6 to TRBJ2-7; the D call may be TRBD1 or TRBD2 (6 bases each). The V gene's germline CDR1 is SGHVS and CDR2 FNYEAQ. Trimming left V 5 bases short and J 2 bases short, with 13 bases between. The length of the CDR3 is 14 residues. In nucleotides, the CDR3 is TGTGCCAGCAGCCCAGGAGGGGGAGCCTACGAGCAGTACTTC. Protein sequence: CASSPGGGAYEQYF.

The rearrangement links TRBV4-2 to TRBJ2-7; D not certain. The CDR3 has 15 amino acids. Germline V CDR1 and CDR2: LGHNA, YNFKEQ. Trimming left V 0 bases short and J 1 base short, with 10 bases between. CDR3 sequence: CASSQEGDFSYEQYF. CDR3 DNA sequence: TGTGCCAGCAGCCAAGAAGGAGATTTTTCCTACGAGCAGTACTTC.

CDR3: CASSQTANTGELFF. In DNA form, the CDR3 reads TGTGCCAGCTCACAGACAGCAAACACCGGGGAGCTGTTTTTT. The chain employs TRBV18 and TRBJ2-2, with TRBD1 as a possible D gene (5 bases). Germline V gene lookup returns CDR1 KGHSH and CDR2 LQKENI. Trimming left V 4 bases short and J 2 bases short, with 8 bases between. This CDR3 spans 14 amino acids.

The chain is built from TRBV6-5 and TRBJ1-6, with D possibly being TRBD1 (5 bases). Germline CDR1 is MNHEY and CDR2 is SVGAGI. V lost 6 bases and J lost 8, with 11 bases in between. The CDR3 contains 13 residues. CDR3 amino acids: CASSPLGDSPLHF. The CDR3 nucleotides read TGTGCCAGCAGCCCCTTAGGGGATTCACCCCTCCACTTT.

This rearrangement joins TRBV5-6 to TRBJ2-7, with D possibly matching TRBD1 (6 bases). The germline V gene encodes CDR1 SGHDT and CDR2 YYEEEE. The CDR3 sequence is 14 residues long. V gave up 4 bases and J gave up 3 bases, with 14 bases separating them. CDR3 residues: CASSPGHHNYEQYF. CDR3 coding DNA: TGTGCCAGCAGCCCGGGACACCACAACTACGAGCAGTACTTC. The complete variable domain, with remaining parts taken from reference TRBV5-6 and TRBJ2-7, reads DAGVTQSPTHLIKTRGQQVTLRCSPKSGHDTVSWYQQALGQGPQFIFQYYEEEERQRGNFPDRFSGHQFPNYSSELNVNALLLGDSALYLCASSPGHHNYEQYFGPGTRLTVT.

On this clone itself: The sample has other DNA sequences that encode this CDR3 too. The chain links TRBV13 to TRBJ2-7, with TRBD2 as a possible D gene (6 bases). V shed 5 bases and J shed 1 base, with 9 bases lying between them. CDR3 length: 13 amino acids. In germline, CDR1 is PRHDT, CDR2 FYEKMQ (reference sequence). CDR3 residues: CASSPGLSYEQYF. As DNA, the CDR3 is TGTGCCAGCAGCCCGGGACTTTCCTACGAGCAGTACTTC.

The V call is TRBV12-5, the J call TRBJ1-1; 7 positions match TRBD1. V shed 7 bases and J 6 bases; nucleotides not matched to a gene: 8. CDR3 length: 13 residues. Germline V gives CDR1 LGHNT, CDR2 FRNRAP. This CDR3 is CASAPDREAEAFF. As DNA, the CDR3 is TGTGCTAGTGCCCCCGACAGGGAGGCTGAAGCTTTCTTT.

The V call is TRBV11-1, the J call TRBJ1-1, with a tentative D call TRBD1 (6 bases). V gave up 5 bases and J gave up 1 base, with 17 bases separating them. CDR1 is SGHAT, CDR2 FQDESV, per germline (reference sequence). The CDR3 is made up of 16 amino acids. The DNA for the CDR3 is TGTGCCAGCAGCGTTTACAGGGCGTCTGAGAACACTGAAGCTTTCTTT. This sequence encodes CASSVYRASENTEAFF.

A single count supports this clone. The chain carries TRBV28 and TRBJ2-7; D perhaps matches TRBD1 (5 bases). In germline, CDR1 is MDHEN, CDR2 SYDVKM. This CDR3 has 13 amino acids. The V gene lost 5 bases and the J gene lost 1 base, with 9 bases spanning the gap. CDR3: CASSPRQSYEQYF. The DNA of the CDR3 is TGTGCCAGCAGTCCCCGACAGTCCTACGAGCAGTACTTC.

CDR3 region: CASRNRGPGDTQYF. CDR3 sequence (DNA): TGTGCCAGCAGAAACAGGGGGCCTGGAGATACGCAGTATTTT. This chain links TRBV27 with TRBJ2-3, with 9 positions matching TRBD1. The CDR3 length is 14 residues. CDR1 is MNHEY, CDR2 SMNVEV, per germline (reference sequence). Unmatched junction bases numbered 6, after V lost 6 bases and J lost 5 bases.